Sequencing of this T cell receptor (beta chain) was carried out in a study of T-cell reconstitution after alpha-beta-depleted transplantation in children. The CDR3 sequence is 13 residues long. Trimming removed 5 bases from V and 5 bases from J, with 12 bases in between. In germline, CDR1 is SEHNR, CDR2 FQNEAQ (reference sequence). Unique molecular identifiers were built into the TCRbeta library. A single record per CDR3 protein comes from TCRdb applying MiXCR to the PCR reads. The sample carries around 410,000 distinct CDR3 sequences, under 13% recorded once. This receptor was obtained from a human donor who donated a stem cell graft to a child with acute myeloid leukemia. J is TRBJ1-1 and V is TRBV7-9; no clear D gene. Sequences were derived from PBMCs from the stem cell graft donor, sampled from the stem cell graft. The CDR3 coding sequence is TGTGCCAGCAGCACCGCGGCGGGGACTGAAGCTTTCTTT. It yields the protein CASSTAAGTEAFF.